Below, one T cell receptor (beta chain) is given with its context. Its antigen is unidentified. One junction end disagrees with the germline gene, perhaps due to a read error. Profiling relied on immunoSEQ multiplex PCR, and the TCRdb table lists in-frame clones only, not all of them. The sample consists of 50,000 to 55,000 clones, 85% to 90% of them appearing once. This sample is part of a study of OX40 agonist ivuxolimab in advanced cancers. Study as a whole: Those treated in dose escalation had hepatocellular carcinoma, melanoma, renal cell cancer or head and neck cancer. Findings and caveats of the study: At 0.1 to 3.0 mg/kg, clonal expansion of CD4+ and CD8+ blood T cells had occurred by week 6.

Per the germline V gene, CDR1 is SGHKS and CDR2 is YYEKEE (reference sequence). The CDR3 has 15 residues. Blood samples were obtained at baseline, cycle 4 day 1, and cycle 7 day 1. The clonotype comes from an adult with an advanced solid tumor such as melanoma, head and neck, liver or kidney cancer. The sample in question was CD4+ or CD8+ T cells sorted from blood, obtained in a trial of the OX40 agonist ivuxolimab. The rearrangement links TRBV5-5 to TRBJ1-2; D may be TRBD1 (6 bases). CDR3 region: CASSLVRGTNYGYTF. CDR3 nucleotide sequence: TGTGCCAGCAGCTTGGTCAGGGGTACTAATTATGGCTACACCTTC.